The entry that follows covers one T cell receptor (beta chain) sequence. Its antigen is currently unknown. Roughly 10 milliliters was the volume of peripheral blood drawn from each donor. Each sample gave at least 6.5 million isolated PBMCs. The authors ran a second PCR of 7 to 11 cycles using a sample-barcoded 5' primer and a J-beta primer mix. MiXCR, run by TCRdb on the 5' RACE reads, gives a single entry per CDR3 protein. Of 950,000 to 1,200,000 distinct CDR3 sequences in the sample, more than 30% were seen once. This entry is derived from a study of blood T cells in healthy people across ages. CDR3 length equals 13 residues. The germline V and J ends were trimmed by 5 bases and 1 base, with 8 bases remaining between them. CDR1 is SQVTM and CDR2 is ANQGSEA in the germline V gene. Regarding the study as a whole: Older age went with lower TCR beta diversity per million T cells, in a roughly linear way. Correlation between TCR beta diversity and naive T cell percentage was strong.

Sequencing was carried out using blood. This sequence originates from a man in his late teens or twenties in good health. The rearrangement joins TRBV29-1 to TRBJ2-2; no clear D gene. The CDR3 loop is CSVINRNTGELFF. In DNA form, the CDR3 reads TGCAGCGTTATCAACAGGAACACCGGGGAGCTGTTTTTT.